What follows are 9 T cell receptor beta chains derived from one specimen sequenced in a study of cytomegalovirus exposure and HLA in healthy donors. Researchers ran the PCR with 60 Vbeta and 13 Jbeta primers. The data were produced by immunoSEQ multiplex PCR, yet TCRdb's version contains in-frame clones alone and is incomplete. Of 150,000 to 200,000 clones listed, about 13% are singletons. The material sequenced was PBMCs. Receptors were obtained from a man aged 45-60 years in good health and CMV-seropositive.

CDR3 protein: CASSETPTGAYGYTF. The CDR3 DNA reads as TGCGCCAGCAGTGAGACCCCGACAGGGGCTTATGGCTACACCTTC. The V call is TRBV5-1, the J call TRBJ1-2, with 8 bases that match TRBD1. Trimming removed 5 bases from V and 5 bases from J; junction bases left unmatched: 11. CDR1 is SGHRS and CDR2 is YFSETQ in the germline V gene. There are 15 residues in the CDR3.

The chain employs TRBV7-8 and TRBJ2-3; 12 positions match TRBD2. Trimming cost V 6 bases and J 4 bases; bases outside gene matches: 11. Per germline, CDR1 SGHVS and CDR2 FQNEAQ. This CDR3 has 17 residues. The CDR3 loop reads CASSITPSGGAADTQYF. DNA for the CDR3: TGTGCCAGCAGTATAACCCCTAGCGGGGGGGCGGCAGATACGCAGTATTTT. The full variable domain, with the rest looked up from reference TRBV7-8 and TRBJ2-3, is GAGVSQSPRYKVAKRGQDVALRCDPISGHVSLFWYQQALGQGPEFLTYFQNEAQLDKSGLPSDRFFAERPEGSVSTLKIQRTQQEDSAVYLCASSITPSGGAADTQYFGPGTRLTVL.

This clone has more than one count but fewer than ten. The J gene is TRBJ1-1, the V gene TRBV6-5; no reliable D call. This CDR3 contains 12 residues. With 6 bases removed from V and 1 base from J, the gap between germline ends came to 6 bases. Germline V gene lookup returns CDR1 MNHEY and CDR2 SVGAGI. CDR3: CASRDWNTEAFF. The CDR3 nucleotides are TGTGCCAGCAGGGACTGGAACACTGAAGCTTTCTTT.

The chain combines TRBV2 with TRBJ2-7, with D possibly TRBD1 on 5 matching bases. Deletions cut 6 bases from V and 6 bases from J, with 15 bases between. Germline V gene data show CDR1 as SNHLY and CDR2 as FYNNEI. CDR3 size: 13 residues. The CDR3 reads CASRGLITLEQYF. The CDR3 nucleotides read TGTGCCAGCAGGGGGCTGATCACTCTCGAGCAGTACTTC.

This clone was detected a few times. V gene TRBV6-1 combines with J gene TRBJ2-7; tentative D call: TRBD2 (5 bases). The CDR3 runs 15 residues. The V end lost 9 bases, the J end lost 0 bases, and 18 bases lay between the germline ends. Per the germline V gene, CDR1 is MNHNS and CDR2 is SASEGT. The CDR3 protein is CARTRVLDSSYEQYF. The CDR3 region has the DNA TGTGCCAGGACGAGGGTATTGGACTCCTCCTACGAGCAGTACTTC.

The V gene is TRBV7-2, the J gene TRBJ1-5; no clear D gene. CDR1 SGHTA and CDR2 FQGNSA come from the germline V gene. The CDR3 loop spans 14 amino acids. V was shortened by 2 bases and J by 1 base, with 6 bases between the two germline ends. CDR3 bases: TGTGCCAGCAGCTTAAGAGAAAGCAATCAGCCCCAGCATTTT. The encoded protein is CASSLRESNQPQHF.

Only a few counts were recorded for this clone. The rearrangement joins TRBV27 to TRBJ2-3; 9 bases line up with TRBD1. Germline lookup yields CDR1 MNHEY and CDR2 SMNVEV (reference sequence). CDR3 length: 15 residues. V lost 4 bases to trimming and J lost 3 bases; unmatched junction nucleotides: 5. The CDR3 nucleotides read TGTGCCAGCAGTTGGGGGGGACAGGGAACAGATACGCAGTATTTT. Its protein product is CASSWGGQGTDTQYF.

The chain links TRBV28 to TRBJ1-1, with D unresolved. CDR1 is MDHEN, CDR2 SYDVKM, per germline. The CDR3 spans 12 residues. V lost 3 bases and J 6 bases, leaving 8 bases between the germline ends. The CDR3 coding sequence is TGTGCCAGCAGTTTGAGGGTTTCTGAAGCTTTCTTT. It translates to CASSLRVSEAFF.

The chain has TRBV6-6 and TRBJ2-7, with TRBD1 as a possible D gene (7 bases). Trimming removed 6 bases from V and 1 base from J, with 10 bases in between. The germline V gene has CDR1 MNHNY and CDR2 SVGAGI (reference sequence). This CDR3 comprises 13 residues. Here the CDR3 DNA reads TGTGCCAGCAGGCGGGACAGTTCCTACGAGCAGTACGTC. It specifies CASRRDSSYEQYV.